This T cell receptor beta chain came from a study of T-cell reconstitution after alpha-beta-depleted transplantation in children. Study conclusions and caveats: There were reportedly several hundred expanded graft clones from which alpha-beta T cells came about two months after transplant. After transplant, high TCRbeta diversity at day 60 in some patients arose from surviving recipient T cells and thymic progenitors. T-cell counts and diversity were attributed mostly to newly produced T cells one year after transplant.

This clonotype was counted many times. Its target is not known. V was pared by 0 bases and J by 3 bases, with 5 bases of the junction left unmatched. The CDR3 has 16 amino acids. The germline V gene encodes CDR1 SGHRS and CDR2 YFSETQ. The authors prepared the TCRbeta library with unique molecular identifiers. TCRdb reanalysed the PCR reads using MiXCR and keeps one entry per CDR3 protein. The sample records a few hundred thousand distinct CDR3 sequences, just over 7.5% being singletons. Here the sequenced sample was peripheral blood, taken 360 days after TCRalphabeta/CD19-depleted stem cell transplant. The clonotype comes from a female patient between 2 and 15 years old who had a stem cell transplant for Fanconi anemia, so the T cells may come from the graft donor. V is TRBV5-1 and J is TRBJ2-3, with TRBD2 matching over 9 bases. The CDR3 loop is CASSLGASGTTDTQYF. The CDR3 DNA reads as TGCGCCAGCAGCTTGGGGGCTAGCGGGACGACAGATACGCAGTATTTT.